This T cell receptor beta chain was obtained from a study of blood T cell repertoires in COVID-19. Study as a whole: Sample material is recorded as cDNA or gDNA derived from T cells, B-cell-depleted T cells, or PBMCs.

V was clipped by 6 bases and J by 10 bases; unmatched bases: 13. The germline V gene has CDR1 LNHNV and CDR2 YYDKDF (reference sequence). This CDR3 region has 15 residues. In the study's own analysis: Nucleated cell number was recorded as an estimate derived from reference gene primer amplification. Data came from immunoSEQ multiplex PCR; TCRdb stores just in-frame clones and leaves some out. From that table come the V and J calls and clone size; the DNA was used to work out D and trimming. The table shows roughly 100,000 clones, with roughly 90% occurring only once. Sample: peripheral blood. The gene calls are TRBV15 and TRBJ2-5; 11 positions agree with TRBD2. This TCR was sampled from a human donor in a cohort sampled during active COVID-19. CDR3 bases: TGTGCCACCAGTCTTTGGGGGACTAGCGGACCCGACCAGTACTTC. Translating gives CATSLWGTSGPDQYF.